These 16 T cell receptor beta chains originate from one sample sequenced in a study of blood T cells in healthy people across ages. With a J-beta primer mix and a sample-barcoded 5' primer, a second PCR ran 7 to 11 cycles. A single record per CDR3 protein comes from TCRdb applying MiXCR to the 5' RACE reads. The sample gives some 700,000 distinct CDR3 sequences, roughly 43% of which show up once; roughly 19% is in the top ten. The specimen sequenced was blood. These receptors were obtained from a woman in her fifties or sixties in good health.

This clonotype was detected only a few times. The CDR3 bases are TGTGCCTGGGGGCTCAGGGGGCCACGATACGAGCAGTACTTC. Translating it yields CAWGLRGPRYEQYF. V and J are TRBV30 and TRBJ2-7; TRBD1 matches 8 bases. Germline V CDR1 and CDR2: GTSNPN, SVGIG (reference sequence). The CDR3 loop spans 14 amino acids. V was pared by 5 bases and J by 4 bases, with 10 bases of the junction left unmatched.

The V and J genes are TRBV25-1 and TRBJ1-5, with 7 bases fitting TRBD1. The CDR3 consists of 14 residues. The germline gives CDR1 MGHDK, CDR2 SYGVNS. J was trimmed by 1 base and V by 3 bases; bases with no gene match: 0. This CDR3 is CASSETGSNQPQHF. The CDR3 region has the DNA TGTGCCAGCAGTGAGACAGGGAGCAATCAGCCCCAGCATTTT.

A few counts support this clonotype. The chain combines TRBV27 with TRBJ2-7; D is perhaps TRBD1 or TRBD2 (5 bases each). Per germline, CDR1 MNHEY and CDR2 SMNVEV (reference sequence). The CDR3 is 16 amino acids. V lost 4 bases and J 5 bases, leaving 21 bases between the germline ends. In DNA, the CDR3 is TGTGCCAGCAGTTCCCTTATGGGGGAGAGACAACACGAGCAGTACTTC. It yields the protein CASSSLMGERQHEQYF.

The chain is built from TRBV11-2 and TRBJ2-7; TRBD2 aligns across 7 bases. CDR1 is SGHAT, CDR2 FQNNGV, per germline. The CDR3 totals 15 residues. The V gene end was trimmed by 5 bases and the J gene end by 2 bases; junction bases not matched to a gene: 9. CDR3 DNA sequence: TGTGCCAGCAGCACAGGAGGGGACTACCCCTACGAGCAGTACTTC. It encodes CASSTGGDYPYEQYF. Drawing the rest from reference TRBV11-2 and TRBJ2-7, the complete variable domain is EAGVAQSPRYKIIEKRQSVAFWCNPISGHATLYWYQQILGQGPKLLIQFQNNGVVDDSQLPKDRFSAERLKGVDSTLKIQPAKLEDSAVYLCASSTGGDYPYEQYFGPGTRLTVT.

The chain joins TRBV6-5 to TRBJ2-7, with 8 nucleotides matching TRBD1. Germline CDR1 and CDR2: MNHEY and SVGAGI. Trimming cost V 7 bases and J 4 bases; bases outside gene matches: 9. This CDR3 is 14 amino acids long. CDR3: CASNPRQGRYEQYF. The CDR3, as DNA: TGTGCCAGCAACCCACGACAGGGGAGGTACGAGCAGTACTTC.

This rearrangement joins TRBV5-1 to TRBJ2-3, with 7 bases lining up with TRBD2. The V and J ends lost 4 bases and 5 bases, in that order; junction bases with no gene match: 13. CDR1 SGHRS and CDR2 YFSETQ come from the germline V gene. CDR3 length equals 16 residues. The CDR3 reads CASSRPVREFGDTQYF. DNA of the CDR3: TGCGCCAGCAGCCGACCGGTGCGGGAGTTTGGAGATACGCAGTATTTT. The full variable domain, rest sourced from reference TRBV5-1 and TRBJ2-3, is KAGVTQTPRYLIKTRGQQVTLSCSPISGHRSVSWYQQTPGQGLQFLFEYFSETQRNKGNFPGRFSGRQFSNSRSEMNVSTLELGDSALYLCASSRPVREFGDTQYFGPGTRLTVL.

Written as DNA, the CDR3 is TGTGCCAGCAGCACCGGGGACGCTTGGGTGCAGTTCTTC. This translates into CASSTGDAWVQFF. This chain joins TRBV5-6 and TRBJ2-1; D may correspond to TRBD1 or TRBD2 (5 bases each). V was cut by 4 bases and J by 12 bases, with 17 bases left in between. The CDR3 runs to 13 residues. The V gene's germline CDR1 is SGHDT and CDR2 YYEEEE.

This clonotype has a handful of counts. V gene TRBV5-1 combines with J gene TRBJ2-3; tentatively, D is TRBD2 (5 bases). V was shortened by 4 bases and J by 0 bases, with 12 bases between the two germline ends. The CDR3 spans 15 residues. CDR1 and CDR2 from the germline V gene are SGHRS and YFSETQ. CDR3 region: CASSPHGDSTDTQYF. For the CDR3, the DNA is TGCGCCAGCAGCCCCCACGGGGATAGCACAGATACGCAGTATTTT.

V and J are TRBV27 and TRBJ2-7; D is ambiguous. The V gene's germline CDR1 is MNHEY and CDR2 SMNVEV (reference sequence). The CDR3 has 13 amino acids. The V end was cut by 1 base, the J end by 4 bases, with 8 bases between. Here the CDR3 DNA reads TGTGCCAGCAGTTTATTGCGCGGATACGAGCAGTACTTC. Translating gives CASSLLRGYEQYF.

V is TRBV27 and J is TRBJ2-2; TRBD2 might be the D (5 bases). The CDR3 spans 13 residues. In germline, CDR1 is MNHEY, CDR2 SMNVEV (reference sequence). V gave up 6 bases and J gave up 4 bases, with 9 bases separating them. CDR3 nucleotide sequence: TGTGCCAGCAGGCGGGTGAGCACCGGGGAGCTGTTTTTT. This translates into CASRRVSTGELFF.

The chain employs TRBV20-1 and TRBJ2-4, with TRBD2 matching 11 bases. V lost 2 bases to trimming and J lost 2 bases; unmatched junction nucleotides: 5. CDR1 DFQATT and CDR2 SNEGSKA come from the germline V gene (reference sequence). The CDR3 sequence is 16 residues long. In DNA form, the CDR3 reads TGCAGTGCTAGAACTAGCGGGGGAAAAACCAAAAACATTCAGTACTTC. This encodes CSARTSGGKTKNIQYF.

Remarks on this clonotype: An end of the junction differs from the germline gene, which may be a read error. V and J are TRBV30 and TRBJ1-2; D not resolved. The CDR3 covers 14 residues. Germline lookup yields CDR1 GTSNPN and CDR2 SVGIG (reference sequence). The CDR3 sequence: CAWFVREDFYGCTF. The CDR3 nucleotides read TGTGCCTGGTTCGTCCGTGAGGATTTCTATGGCTGCACCTTC.

This clonotype was found many times. The chain recombines TRBV29-1 with TRBJ2-1; 8 nucleotides align to TRBD2. The CDR3 covers 16 residues. Germline V gene lookup returns CDR1 SQVTM and CDR2 ANQGSEA. After removal of 1 base from V and 1 base from J, the junction contained 6 bases not matched to a gene. CDR3 nucleotides: TGCAGCGTTGAAGTCAGCGGGAGTGGGTCCTACAATGAGCAGTTCTTC. Translated: CSVEVSGSGSYNEQFF.

Details on this clonotype: Relative to the germline gene, one junction end is altered; a read error may explain this. This sequence joins TRBV9 and TRBJ1-6; D remains unclear. CDR1 is SGDLS, CDR2 YYNGEE, per germline. The CDR3 spans 14 residues. The CDR3 reads CASSVGNYNSPPHF. The CDR3 DNA sequence: TGTGCCAGCAGCGTTGGAAACTATAATTCACCCCCCCACTTT.

The chain has TRBV3-1 and TRBJ1-2; D remains ambiguous. This CDR3 is 13 amino acids long. Germline V gene lookup returns CDR1 LGHDT and CDR2 YNNKEL (reference sequence). Deletions cut 6 bases from V and 5 bases from J, with 13 bases between. CDR3 in amino acids: CASSGLLGYGYTF. The CDR3 bases are TGTGCCAGCAGTGGGCTCCTCGGATATGGCTACACCTTC.

This clonotype was detected once. V usage is TRBV10-3 and J usage is TRBJ1-1; unclear D gene. This CDR3 is 14 amino acids long. The V end lost 0 bases, the J end lost 6 bases, and 11 bases lay between the germline ends. CDR1 and CDR2 (germline): ENHRY, SYGVKD. CDR3 DNA: TGTGCCATCAGTGAGTCGATGGATCCCCCTGAAGCTTTCTTT. Its translation is CAISESMDPPEAFF.